This is a list of T cell receptor beta chains from one sample in a study of blood T cell repertoires in COVID-19. Only in-frame clones appear in the TCRdb table, and some are missing; sequencing was by immunoSEQ multiplex PCR. This table has about 120,000 clones, about four fifths appearing once. The sequencing sample was made of peripheral blood. The receptors come from a man aged 35 to 55 with active or convalescent COVID-19. Both conserved end residues are part of each CDR3. A D gene is named only where the DNA matches it firmly. Size is omitted from some rows. Given values are once, few, many or a class for expanded clones.

>TRBD1|few|TRBV29-1|TRBJ1-1
CSILARGQGNTEAFF
TGCAGCATCCTAGCGAGGGGACAGGGGAACACTGAAGCTTTCTTT
>NA|NA|TRBV6-6|TRBJ1-1
CASSPQGPVNTEAFF
TGTGCCAGCAGTCCCCAGGGGCCGGTGAACACTGAAGCTTTCTTT
>TRBD1|NA|TRBV4-1|TRBJ1-3
CASSPTGTEGNTIYF
TGCGCCAGCAGCCCGACAGGGACAGAAGGAAACACCATATATTTT
>TRBD2|NA|TRBV18|TRBJ2-1
CASSPRLTGGSYNEQFF
TGTGCCAGCTCACCACGCCTTACCGGGGGGTCCTACAATGAGCAGTTCTTC
>TRBD1|few|TRBV20-1|TRBJ1-2
CSADRDYGYTF
TGCAGTGCCGACAGGGATTATGGCTACACCTTC
>NA|few|TRBV4-3|TRBJ2-7
CASSQDRVSSYEQYF
TGCGCCAGCAGCCAAGACAGGGTGAGCTCCTACGAGCAGTACTTC
>TRBD1|NA|TRBV9|TRBJ1-3
CASSTRGQGTSSGNTIYF
TGTGCCAGCAGTACCCGGGGACAGGGGACCAGCTCTGGAAACACCATATATTTT
>NA|NA|TRBV11-2|TRBJ1-1
CASTYYGGENTEAFF
TGTGCCAGCACCTACTACGGAGGGGAGAACACTGAAGCTTTCTTT
>NA|NA|TRBV24-1|TRBJ2-2
CATSDFQAGANTGELFF
TGTGCCACCAGTGATTTCCAGGCAGGGGCGAACACCGGGGAGCTGTTTTTT
>NA|NA|TRBV5-1|TRBJ2-2
CASSRAGQSTGELFF
TGCGCCAGCAGCCGTGCGGGACAGAGCACCGGGGAGCTGTTTTTT
>NA|NA|TRBV11-2|TRBJ2-1
CASSLEGGAYNEQFF
TGTGCCAGCAGCTTAGAGGGTGGGGCTTACAATGAGCAGTTCTTC
>NA|NA|TRBV10-3|TRBJ2-1
CAISDSDGVNEQFF
TGTGCCATCAGTGATTCGGACGGGGTGAATGAGCAGTTCTTC
>TRBD1|NA|TRBV5-5|TRBJ2-5
CASSTTPGQQETQYF
TGTGCCAGCAGCACTACACCGGGACAGCAAGAGACCCAGTACTTC
>NA|few|TRBV5-4|TRBJ2-1
CASSLAGQGSYNEQFF
TGTGCCAGCAGCTTGGCCGGCCAGGGTTCCTACAATGAGCAGTTCTTC
>TRBD2|NA|TRBV5-1|TRBJ2-3
CASSLAGTSGTDTQYF
TGCGCCAGCAGCTTGGCGGGGACTAGCGGCACAGATACGCAGTATTTT
>NA|NA|TRBV12-5|TRBJ2-1
CASGLVVRRQRNEQFF
TGTGCTAGTGGTTTGGTCGTAAGGCGGCAAAGGAATGAGCAGTTCTTC
>TRBD1|NA|TRBV5-4|TRBJ1-6
CASSFAGGGGNSPLHF
TGTGCCAGCAGCTTCGCGGGAGGGGGCGGGAATTCACCCCTCCACTTT
>NA|NA|TRBV6-4|TRBJ1-3
CASSDPPRPANTIYF
TGTGCCAGCAGTGACCCCCCGCGGCCCGCGAACACCATATATTTT
>NA|NA|TRBV2|TRBJ1-2
CASSMEGISGYTF
TGTGCCAGCAGTATGGAGGGAATAAGTGGCTACACCTTC
>TRBD1|NA|TRBV2|TRBJ1-4
CASGGQGAANEKLFF
TGTGCCAGCGGGGGACAGGGGGCTGCTAATGAAAAACTGTTTTTT
>TRBD1|NA|TRBV5-5|TRBJ1-2
CASSWEQGSPRPYGYTF
TGTGCCAGCAGCTGGGAACAGGGGTCCCCCCGCCCTTATGGCTACACCTTC
>TRBD2|NA|TRBV28|TRBJ2-7
CASSLWTSGRVRFHEQYF
TGTGCCAGCAGTTTATGGACTAGCGGGAGGGTCCGTTTCCACGAGCAGTACTTC
>TRBD1|NA|TRBV28|TRBJ1-5
CASSRQGGHQPQHF
TGTGCCAGTTCTAGACAGGGTGGGCATCAGCCCCAGCATTTT
>TRBD2|NA|TRBV7-9|TRBJ2-7
CASSSTSGEGEQYF
TGTGCCAGCAGCTCGACTAGCGGGGAGGGGGAGCAGTACTTC
>NA|NA|TRBV5-6|TRBJ1-4
CASSGSGINEKLFF
TGTGCCAGCAGCGGGAGTGGAATTAATGAAAAACTGTTTTTT
>TRBD1|once|TRBV28|TRBJ1-2
CASSLSGGGKGMRAYGYTF
TGTGCCAGCAGTTTATCGGGAGGGGGCAAGGGGATGAGGGCCTATGGCTACACCTTC
>TRBD1|many|TRBV2|TRBJ1-5
CASRGTGGQPQHF
TGTGCCAGCAGGGGGACAGGGGGGCAGCCCCAGCATTTT
>NA|NA|TRBV7-2|TRBJ1-1
CASSLKGRNTEAFF
TGTGCCAGCAGCTTGAAAGGGAGAAACACTGAAGCTTTCTTT
>NA|few|TRBV7-2|TRBJ2-1
CASSLPNLNEQFF
TGTGCCAGCAGCTTACCTAACCTCAATGAGCAGTTCTTC
>TRBD1|NA|TRBV6-6|TRBJ2-3
CASSYSSGTGADTQYF
TGTGCCAGCAGTTACAGCTCCGGGACAGGGGCAGATACGCAGTATTTT
>NA|NA|TRBV5-1|TRBJ2-1
CASGGGFEQFF
TGCGCCAGCGGGGGGGGCTTTGAGCAGTTCTTC
>NA|once|TRBV10-1|TRBJ2-1
CASGKGRTKVEKRGHEQFF
TGCGCCAGCGGGAAGGGGAGGACTAAGGTGGAGAAGCGGGGACACGAGCAGTTCTTC
>TRBD2|NA|TRBV5-5|TRBJ2-7
CASSLEERGLTSGRVYEQYF
TGTGCCAGCAGCTTGGAAGAGCGGGGGCTGACTAGCGGGAGGGTATACGAGCAGTACTTC
>NA|NA|TRBV7-2|TRBJ1-1
CASSGGWGTEAFF
TGTGCCAGCAGTGGGGGGTGGGGCACTGAAGCTTTCTTT
>NA|NA|TRBV29-1|TRBJ1-2
CSAALGEHYTF
TGCAGCGCCGCCCTAGGCGAGCACTACACCTTC
>TRBD1|NA|TRBV6-4|TRBJ1-4
CASSDVDRGNEKLFF
TGTGCCAGCAGTGACGTCGACAGGGGAAATGAAAAACTGTTTTTT
>TRBD1|NA|TRBV27|TRBJ1-1
CASGQGAGTEAFF
TGTGCCAGCGGGCAGGGGGCGGGTACTGAAGCTTTCTTT
>TRBD1|NA|TRBV24-1|TRBJ2-2
CATSDSGQGYPGELFF
TGTGCCACCAGTGATTCGGGACAGGGATATCCCGGGGAGCTGTTTTTT
>TRBD1|NA|TRBV28|TRBJ2-7
CASTRGAGGPYEQYF
TGTGCCAGCACCCGGGGTGCAGGGGGTCCCTACGAGCAGTACTTC
>NA|few|TRBV30|TRBJ2-1
CAWSSEGYPGSEQFF
TGTGCCTGGAGTTCGGAGGGTTACCCGGGGAGTGAGCAGTTCTTC
>NA|NA|TRBV18|TRBJ1-3
CASSPLESYSGNTIYF
TGTGCCAGCTCACCACTTGAGTCCTACTCTGGAAACACCATATATTTT